Following are 17 T cell receptor beta chains from one sample sequenced in a study of blood T cell repertoires in COVID-19. The assay was immunoSEQ multiplex PCR, and TCRdb's table has in-frame clones only and misses some. The data hold fewer than 300,000 clones, with approximately 83% observed a single time. The source material was PBMCs or T cells enriched from blood (not recorded which). These receptors were taken from a woman aged 30 to 39 who had recovered from COVID-19.

The chain links TRBV5-4 to TRBJ1-1; a possible D gene is TRBD1 (6 bases). The CDR3 sequence is 15 residues long. Trimming pared 2 bases from V and 1 base from J, leaving 12 bases between. Looked up from germline, CDR1 is SGHNT and CDR2 is YYREEE (reference sequence). As DNA, the CDR3 is TGTGCCAGCAGCTTCGGGGGGCAGAAGAACACTGAAGCTTTCTTT. Its translation is CASSFGGQKNTEAFF.

The chain carries TRBV7-9 and TRBJ1-5; a weak D match, TRBD1 (6 bases). CDR3 length: 14 amino acids. The V gene lost 3 bases and the J gene lost 7 bases, with 13 bases spanning the gap. The germline CDR1 and CDR2 sequences are SEHNR and FQNEAQ (reference sequence). The CDR3 nucleotides read TGTGCCAGCAGCTTGGACGGGGGGCCGCAGCCCCAGCATTTT. Protein product: CASSLDGGPQPQHF.

This clone was observed a single time. The J gene is TRBJ1-3, the V gene TRBV5-5, with TRBD1 identical over 7 bases. The CDR3 is 14 amino acids. The V and J ends lost 2 bases and 1 base, in that order; junction bases with no gene match: 0. Germline lookup yields CDR1 SGHKS and CDR2 YYEKEE (reference sequence). In nucleotides, the CDR3 is TGTGCCAGCAGCTTACAGGGGTCTGGAAACACCATATATTTT. It specifies CASSLQGSGNTIYF.

The chain recombines TRBV4-2 with TRBJ2-5; 11 bases map to TRBD2. The length of the CDR3 is 20 residues. Germline CDR1 LGHNA, CDR2 YNFKEQ. V lost 0 bases and J lost 4; bases outside the gene matches: 16. The CDR3 here is CASSQDRLAGGPRWGETQYF. The CDR3 DNA is TGTGCCAGCAGCCAAGATAGGTTAGCGGGAGGGCCTCGATGGGGAGAGACCCAGTACTTC.

The genes are TRBV4-2 and TRBJ2-3; 8 bases map to TRBD2. The CDR3 spans 15 residues. Germline V gene data show CDR1 as LGHNA and CDR2 as YNFKEQ. J lost 5 bases, V lost 1 base, and 5 bases had no gene match. CDR3 DNA: TGTGCCAGCAGCCAAGTTACGGGGGGGGGAGATACGCAGTATTTT. Translating it yields CASSQVTGGGDTQYF.

The J gene is TRBJ2-7, the V gene TRBV28, with 10 bases lining up with TRBD2. This CDR3 spans 17 amino acids. V was clipped by 5 bases and J by 4 bases; unmatched bases: 14. Germline V gene data show CDR1 as MDHEN and CDR2 as SYDVKM. The CDR3 region is CASSLWASGRERYEQYF. The CDR3 DNA reads TGTGCCAGCAGTCTTTGGGCTAGCGGGAGAGAACGATACGAGCAGTACTTC. The full variable domain, with the rest looked up from reference TRBV28 and TRBJ2-7, is DVKVTQSSRYLVKRTGEKVFLECVQDMDHENMFWYRQDPGLGLRLIYFSYDVKMKEKGDIPEGYSVSREKKERFSLILESASTNQTSMYLCASSLWASGRERYEQYFGPGTRLTVT.

This chain links TRBV12-3 or TRBV12-4 with TRBJ1-1; D not resolved. V was trimmed by 3 bases and J by 8 bases, leaving 10 bases between them. The CDR3 length is 12 residues. The CDR3 loop is CASSFTSTEAFF. In nucleotides, the CDR3 is TGTGCCAGCAGTTTTACGAGCACGGAAGCTTTCTTT.

The CDR3 DNA reads TGTGCCATCACGGGCAGGGTGGGAGGTGAGCAGTTCTTC. Protein product: CAITGRVGGEQFF. The chain is built from TRBV10-3 and TRBJ2-1; weak D call: TRBD2 (6 bases). From germline, CDR1 is ENHRY and CDR2 SYGVKD. The CDR3 is 13 amino acids. Between the trimmed V and J ends, which lost 7 bases and 9 bases, there was a span of 16 bases.

This clone was observed a single time. The chain is built from TRBV29-1 and TRBJ2-7; unclear D gene. The CDR3 runs 11 residues. CDR1 and CDR2 (germline): SQVTM, ANQGSEA. V lost 2 bases and J lost 4, with 6 bases in between. CDR3 DNA sequence: TGCAGCGTTGAACGTAGTTACGAGCAGTACTTC. The encoded protein is CSVERSYEQYF.

The V gene is TRBV7-9, the J gene TRBJ1-6; TRBD1 matches 8 bases. This CDR3 comprises 14 residues. CDR1 SEHNR and CDR2 FQNEAQ come from the germline V gene (reference sequence). With V trimmed by 5 bases and J by 10 bases, 7 bases remained unmatched. CDR3 protein: CASSLGQGSSPLHF. The CDR3 DNA reads TGTGCCAGCAGCCTCGGACAGGGCAGCTCACCCCTCCACTTT.

This chain uses TRBV5-6 with TRBJ1-1, with a possible D match to TRBD1 (5 bases). The length of the CDR3 is 15 residues. V lost 3 bases and J lost 3, with 15 bases in between. The germline V gene has CDR1 SGHDT and CDR2 YYEEEE. The CDR3: CASSSGRGPYTEAFF. As DNA, the CDR3 is TGTGCCAGCAGCTCCGGGCGGGGCCCATACACTGAAGCTTTCTTT.

Worth noting for this clone: At one end, the junction sequence differs from germline, possibly due to a read error. The V and J genes are TRBV27 and TRBJ1-2, with a weak D call TRBD1 (5 bases). The CDR3 contains 14 residues. CDR1 and CDR2 (germline): MNHEY, SMNVEV (reference sequence). The CDR3 loop is CAGSRDSRDYGYTF. The CDR3 nucleotides read TGTGCCGGCAGTCGTGACAGTAGAGACTATGGCTACACCTTC.

The V and J genes are TRBV2 and TRBJ1-4; no clear D gene. This CDR3 comprises 11 residues. The ends were cut back, 6 bases at V and 13 bases at J, with 12 bases in the middle. Germline CDR1 and CDR2: SNHLY and FYNNEI. The CDR3 DNA reads TGTGCCAGCAGCACGTTAAGAGGACTGTTTTTT. Translating it yields CASSTLRGLFF.

This rearrangement joins TRBV28 to TRBJ1-2; TRBD1 is a possible D gene (6 bases). This CDR3 has 12 amino acids. V was clipped by 9 bases and J by 2 bases, with 10 bases between them. Germline V lookup: CDR1 MDHEN, CDR2 SYDVKM. CDR3 loop: CASTTGNYGYTF. The CDR3 DNA follows: TGTGCCAGTACTACAGGGAACTATGGCTACACCTTC.

The DNA of the CDR3 is TGTGCCAGCACGTCGTCTCGGGTGTATGAGCAGTACTTC. Its translation: CASTSSRVYEQYF. This chain uses TRBV27 with TRBJ2-7; D unclear. The V end was cut by 7 bases, the J end by 7 bases, with 17 bases between. Germline CDR1 reads MNHEY; CDR2 reads SMNVEV (reference sequence). The length of the CDR3 is 13 residues.

The chain couples TRBV7-2 to TRBJ2-1; 7 bases align to TRBD2. The CDR3 spans 14 residues. Germline V lookup: CDR1 SGHTA, CDR2 FQGNSA. V lost 4 bases and J lost 5; bases outside the gene matches: 5. DNA of the CDR3: TGTGCCAGCAGCTATTCTAGCGGCAACAATGAGCAGTTCTTC. It yields the protein CASSYSSGNNEQFF. Full variable domain (rest looked up from reference TRBV7-2 and TRBJ2-1): GAGVSQSPSNKVTEKGKDVELRCDPISGHTALYWYRQSLGQGLEFLIYFQGNSAPDKSGLPSDRFSAERTGGSVSTLTIQRTQQEDSAVYLCASSYSSGNNEQFFGPGTRLTVL.

CDR3 sequence: CASSLESGGKYEQYF. CDR3 in DNA: TGTGCCAGCAGCTTAGAGTCGGGGGGGAAATACGAGCAGTACTTC. The gene calls are TRBV11-3 and TRBJ2-7, with TRBD2 matching 8 bases. The V and J ends lost 0 bases and 4 bases, in that order; junction bases with no gene match: 5. The germline gives CDR1 SGHNT, CDR2 YENEEA. This CDR3 is 15 amino acids long.